Listed here is a single T cell receptor (beta chain). Antigen: not known. Individuals who donated were healthy Caucasians from Russia aged roughly 6 to 100. Combining a sample-barcoded 5' primer with a J-beta primer mix, a second PCR ran for about 7 to 12 cycles. From the 5' RACE reads, TCRdb called clonotypes with MiXCR, one entry per CDR3 protein. In the table there are over 1,500,000 distinct CDR3 sequences, 30% to 40% of which are singletons. This specimen belongs to a study of blood T cells in healthy people across ages. Study-wide points: Naive CD4+ cells and diversity were both higher in long-lived donors than in aged donors.

Per the germline V gene, CDR1 is DFQATT and CDR2 is SNEGSKA (reference sequence). This CDR3 comprises 13 residues. V shed 2 bases and J shed 5 bases, with 10 bases lying between them. V gene TRBV20-1 combines with J gene TRBJ2-1; D remains unclear. This TCR came from a human donor in good health. Sequenced: blood. CDR3 DNA sequence: TGCAGTGCTAGATCCTCTCCCCACAATGAGCAGTTCTTC. This translates into CSARSSPHNEQFF.